This T cell receptor beta chain was captured by sequencing in a study of blood T cell repertoires in COVID-19. For the study at large: Acute-phase and convalescent COVID-19 samples originated in the United States, Italy and Spain. Sample material is recorded as cDNA or gDNA derived from T cells, B-cell-depleted T cells, or PBMCs.

In the authors' workflow: From reference gene primer amplification, estimates of nucleated cell counts were derived. Clones were read by immunoSEQ multiplex PCR, and TCRdb kept only the in-frame ones, dropping some. V and J calls plus clone size are reproduced from that table; the DNA served to infer D and trimming. The data show some 97,000 clones, 87% seen once. Material for sequencing was peripheral blood. The receptor's source is a man aged 25 to 40 in a cohort sampled during active COVID-19.

CDR3 amino acids: CASSPTGVGSPLHF. The CDR3 nucleotides are TGTGCCAGCTCACCGACGGGAGTAGGGTCACCCCTCCACTTT. The chain has TRBV18 and TRBJ1-6; D not certain. In germline, CDR1 is KGHSH, CDR2 LQKENI. This CDR3 spans 14 amino acids. V gave up 3 bases and J gave up 10 bases, with 13 bases separating them.